These T cell receptor beta chains were read from a single sample in a study of graft-versus-host responses after intestinal transplantation. Here immunoSEQ multiplex PCR was the method, and the copy in TCRdb shows in-frame clones only, minus some. The data show just under 30,000 clones, with more than 70% seen just once and 2.5% to 3.5% held by the top ten. The source material was ileum tissue, sampled 98 days after intestinal transplantation. The receptors shown here come from a human patient who received an intestinal transplant, so some T cells may come from the graft donor. CDR3s include the opening cysteine and the closing phenylalanine or tryptophan. The order of the fields is J gene, CDR3 length, clone size, D gene, V gene, CDR3 protein, CDR3 DNA. D genes are given only for firm matches. Clone size is given for some rows only: seen once, a few or many times, or a class if the clone is expanded.

>TRBJ1-2|12|few|-|TRBV7-2
CASRPTPGPYTF
TGTGCCAGCAGGCCTACACCGGGACCCTACACCTTC
>TRBJ2-2|15|-|TRBD1|TRBV5-6
CASRPTGRISGELFF
TGTGCCAGCAGACCGACAGGGCGTATATCCGGGGAGCTGTTTTTT
>TRBJ1-4|14|-|-|TRBV30
CAWSVPAPNEKLFF
TGTGCCTGGAGTGTACCGGCTCCTAATGAAAAACTGTTTTTT
>TRBJ1-6|13|-|-|TRBV6-6
CASSYDSRSPLHF
TGTGCCAGCAGTTACGACAGTCGGTCACCCCTCCACTTT
>TRBJ2-5|12|-|-|TRBV5-5
CASSLEGETQYF
TGTGCCAGCAGCTTGGAGGGAGAGACCCAGTACTTC
>TRBJ2-2|15|-|TRBD2|TRBV7-8
CASSLDSGGTGELFF
TGTGCCAGCAGCTTAGATAGCGGGGGCACCGGGGAGCTGTTTTTT
>TRBJ1-1|15|medium-sized|-|TRBV28
CASRYSGRISTEAFF
TGTGCCAGCAGATATTCAGGGAGGATAAGCACTGAAGCTTTCTTT
>TRBJ2-1|15|-|-|TRBV27
CASSLGVYSYNEQFF
TGTGCCAGCAGTTTGGGGGTGTACTCCTACAATGAGCAGTTCTTC
>TRBJ1-1|11|-|-|TRBV5-8
CASSQDTEAFF
TGTGCCAGCAGCCAGGACACTGAAGCTTTCTTT
>TRBJ2-3|14|-|-|TRBV7-3
CASSLRGDYDTQYF
TGTGCCAGCAGCTTGAGGGGGGATTACGATACGCAGTATTTT
>TRBJ1-1|13|once|-|TRBV19
CASRGGRNTEAFF
TGTGCCAGTAGGGGGGGGAGGAACACTGAAGCTTTCTTT
>TRBJ1-1|12|-|-|TRBV12-5
CASGFARTEAFF
TGTGCTAGTGGTTTTGCCCGGACAGAAGCTTTCTTT
>TRBJ2-7|12|-|-|TRBV30
CAWKGAPYEQYF
TGTGCCTGGAAAGGGGCACCCTACGAGCAGTACTTC
>TRBJ1-2|13|-|-|TRBV29-1
CSVAFPEHYGYTF
TGCAGCGTTGCATTTCCGGAACACTATGGCTACACCTTC
>TRBJ2-7|16|-|TRBD2|TRBV9
CASSGGLAGASYEQYF
TGTGCCAGCAGTGGAGGCCTAGCGGGGGCCTCCTACGAGCAGTACTTC
>TRBJ1-3|15|-|TRBD1|TRBV15
CATSTLTGGVNTIYF
TGTGCCACCAGCACCCTGACAGGGGGCGTCAACACCATATATTTT
>TRBJ1-2|12|-|-|TRBV10-2
CASRPGWYGYTF
TGCGCCAGCCGGCCCGGCTGGTATGGCTACACCTTC
>TRBJ2-7|14|-|-|TRBV5-5
CASSRRGISYEQYF
TGTGCCAGCAGCCGTCGGGGGATCTCCTACGAGCAGTACTTC
>TRBJ1-1|15|-|TRBD1|TRBV6-6
CASTRTRGRNTEAFF
TGTGCCAGCACTAGGACGAGGGGGCGGAACACTGAAGCTTTCTTT
>TRBJ2-3|14|-|TRBD1|TRBV5-6
CASSLWTGADTQYF
TGTGCCAGCAGCTTGTGGACAGGGGCAGATACGCAGTATTTT
>TRBJ1-2|13|-|TRBD1|TRBV29-1
CSVETGGDYGYTF
TGCAGCGTTGAGACAGGGGGCGACTATGGCTACACCTTC
>TRBJ2-3|14|once|TRBD2|TRBV5-1
CASSFTGGIDTQYF
TGCGCCAGCAGCTTTACGGGGGGAATAGATACGCAGTATTTT
>TRBJ1-2|13|-|-|TRBV29-1
CSVEDGQNYGYTF
TGCAGCGTTGAAGATGGACAGAACTATGGCTACACCTTC
>TRBJ2-2|14|-|-|TRBV4-1
CASSQELGSGELFF
TGCGCCAGCAGCCAAGAATTAGGATCCGGGGAGCTGTTTTTT
>TRBJ2-3|15|-|-|TRBV2
CASKRGTVSTDTQYF
TGTGCCAGCAAGAGGGGTACGGTTAGCACAGATACGCAGTATTTT
>TRBJ1-1|19|few|TRBD1|TRBV28
CASSFPTIQGAGVNTEAFF
TGTGCCAGCAGTTTCCCCACCATACAGGGGGCTGGAGTGAACACTGAAGCTTTCTTT
>TRBJ1-6|17|-|-|TRBV21-1
CASSKNRPGTRNSPLHF
TGTGCCAGCAGCAAAAATAGGCCTGGGACGCGGAATTCACCCCTCCACTTT
>TRBJ1-6|13|few|TRBD1|TRBV5-1
CASTWTGDSPLHF
TGCGCCAGCACGTGGACAGGTGATTCACCCCTCCACTTT
>TRBJ1-4|14|-|-|TRBV9
CAGTHGGPTEKLFF
TGTGCCGGCACACACGGGGGGCCGACGGAAAAACTGTTTTTT
>TRBJ2-5|15|-|TRBD1|TRBV6-5
CASRVEGQPAKTQYF
TGTGCCAGCAGGGTCGAGGGACAGCCTGCGAAGACCCAGTACTTC
>TRBJ1-1|15|few|-|TRBV6-5
CASSYTGGPNTEAFF
TGTGCCAGCAGTTACACCGGGGGGCCGAACACTGAAGCTTTCTTT
>TRBJ1-2|16|-|-|TRBV6-7
CASSSPWQIANYGYTF
TGTGCCAGCAGTTCCCCTTGGCAGATAGCTAACTATGGCTACACCTTC
>TRBJ2-1|16|few|TRBD2|TRBV5-1
CASSLVRSGGAGEQFF
TGCGCCAGCAGCTTGGTGCGTAGCGGGGGGGCGGGTGAGCAGTTCTTC
>TRBJ2-7|15|-|TRBD1|TRBV5-1
CASSTGQGNSYEQYF
TGCGCCAGCAGCACCGGACAGGGAAACTCCTACGAGCAGTACTTC
>TRBJ1-2|11|-|-|TRBV6-6
CASTDNYGYTF
TGTGCCAGCACCGACAATTATGGCTACACCTTC
>TRBJ1-2|14|-|-|TRBV13
CASSSGGAAYGYTF
TGTGCCAGCAGCTCCGGGGGAGCGGCTTATGGCTACACCTTC
>TRBJ1-3|10|-|-|TRBV6-6
CASMRNTIYF
TGCGCCAGCATGAGAAACACCATATATTTT
>TRBJ2-5|15|-|-|TRBV6-5
CASSTKGATQETQYF
TGTGCCAGCAGCACCAAAGGGGCCACTCAAGAGACCCAGTACTTC
>TRBJ2-7|13|-|-|TRBV6-6
CASSYVGQNEQYF
TGTGCCAGCAGTTACGTCGGACAGAACGAGCAGTACTTC
>TRBJ2-2|15|-|-|TRBV13
CASSLMPTNTGELFF
TGTGCCAGCAGCTTAATGCCCACTAACACCGGGGAGCTGTTTTTT
>TRBJ2-1|15|-|TRBD2|TRBV6-1
CASRDSGLAGDEQFF
TGTGCCAGCAGGGACTCCGGACTAGCGGGGGATGAGCAGTTCTTC
>TRBJ1-2|13|-|-|TRBV29-1
CSVETGGAYGYTF
TGCAGCGTTGAGACCGGGGGCGCCTATGGCTACACCTTC
>TRBJ1-2|14|-|-|TRBV7-6
CASSPQGSNYGYTF
TGTGCCAGCAGCCCACAGGGCTCTAACTATGGCTACACCTTC
>TRBJ2-7|17|-|TRBD2|TRBV18
CASSPNPGEGAMDEQYF
TGTGCCAGCTCACCCAACCCCGGGGAGGGCGCTATGGACGAGCAGTACTTC
>TRBJ2-2|15|-|-|TRBV9
CASSVTTTNTGELFF
TGTGCCAGCAGCGTAACGACAACGAACACCGGGGAGCTGTTTTTT
>TRBJ1-3|12|-|-|TRBV28
CASSFLGNTIYF
TGTGCCAGCAGTTTTCTGGGAAACACCATATATTTT
>TRBJ1-3|15|-|TRBD1|TRBV6-5
CASSSGGRSGNTIYF
TGTGCCAGCAGTTCAGGGGGCCGCTCTGGAAACACCATATATTTT
>TRBJ2-2|16|-|TRBD2|TRBV5-1
CASSMRGDRFTGELFF
TGCGCCAGCAGCATGCGGGGGGATCGATTTACCGGGGAGCTGTTTTTT
>TRBJ2-2|14|-|TRBD1|TRBV4-1
CASSYGQGTGELFF
TGCGCCAGCAGCTACGGACAGGGCACCGGGGAGCTGTTTTTT
>TRBJ1-4|15|few|-|TRBV5-1
CASSLEVGKGEKLFF
TGCGCCAGCAGCTTGGAGGTGGGGAAGGGTGAAAAACTGTTTTTT
>TRBJ2-7|12|-|-|TRBV7-9
CASSLVGYEQYF
TGTGCCAGCAGCTTAGTTGGCTACGAGCAGTACTTC
>TRBJ1-2|16|-|-|TRBV5-1
CASSLGPSSVNYGYTF
TGCGCCAGCAGCCTCGGCCCCTCTTCGGTTAACTATGGCTACACCTTC
>TRBJ1-1|14|-|-|TRBV7-8
CASSPPSPDPEAFF
TGTGCCAGCAGCCCCCCCTCTCCCGACCCTGAAGCTTTCTTT
>TRBJ2-5|15|-|-|TRBV9
CASSARAGRLTTQYF
TGTGCCAGCAGCGCCAGGGCGGGGCGACTGACGACCCAGTACTTC
>TRBJ1-5|15|-|-|TRBV7-8
CASSLTDTSNQPQHF
TGTGCCAGCAGCTTAACCGATACTAGCAATCAGCCCCAGCATTTT
>TRBJ2-2|15|-|TRBD1|TRBV4-1
CASSPRDRGGWELFF
TGCGCCAGCAGCCCCCGGGACAGGGGCGGCTGGGAGCTGTTTTTT
>TRBJ2-1|13|-|-|TRBV2
CAGVVSSYNEQFF
TGTGCCGGGGTGGTCTCCTCCTACAATGAGCAGTTCTTC
>TRBJ2-3|11|-|-|TRBV27
CASSHTDTQYF
TGTGCCAGCAGTCATACGGATACGCAGTATTTT
>TRBJ2-7|11|-|-|TRBV7-9
CASSEGYEQYF
TGTGCCAGCAGTGAAGGGTACGAGCAGTACTTC